This paragraph reports one TCR beta chain. The antigen this receptor binds is unknown. No much larger clonotype is one base removed from it; base qualities were not supplied. Measured from the cysteine to the phenylalanine, the CDR3 is 13 residues long. Only the CDR3 DNA is retained, 39 bases long and in frame from the first base. CDR1 and CDR2, per the germline V gene, are MGHRA and YSYEKL. V is pared back by 0 bases and J by 9 bases, with 9 bases lying between the germline termini. The immunoSEQ Assay, a bias-controlled multiplex PCR, was used to amplify TCRbeta CDR3 regions from genomic DNA. On the authors' methods: The number of nucleated cells in each sample was estimated by amplification of reference gene primers within the assay. To quantify the absolute abundance of each unique TCRbeta CDR3 rearrangement, sequence reads were collapsed and filtered. For each sample, productive Simpson clonality was calculated as the square root of Simpson's diversity index across productive rearrangements. Entries here come from immuneACCESS through TCRdb and include only in-frame sequences with V and J called. Some clones fail to appear in such tables; in the studies checked, an unresolved V gene covers under half of the shortfall, and the cause of the remainder is unknown. V, J and clone size are those of that table, while D and trimming were read from the DNA. The table for this sample lists some 160,000 clones; around nine tenths of them were counted only once. The ten largest clonotypes hold about 6.6% of the sample.

This sample is part of a study of blood T cell repertoires in COVID-19 (dated by TCRdb to 2020 to 2021). A note on the overall study: The collaborator samples originated in the United States, Italy and Spain and spanned the acute and convalescent phases of COVID-19. The material from the prospective study consisted of cDNA or gDNA derived from T cells, B-cell-depleted T cells, or PBMCs. The dataset comprised deeply sampled blood TCRbeta repertoires from subjects exposed to, actively infected with, or recovered from COVID-19. The repertoires were made available in a free public database intended to serve as a resource for research on the immune response to SARS-CoV-2. Samples were obtained from the ongoing ImmuneRACE study (first 160 participants) and from about 1,300 subjects provided by 6 global collaborators. Nearly every sample came with metadata listing a de-identified subject ID, COVID-19 status, age in years and sex. Where available, HLA class I and class II types were obtained from metadata supplied by the sample provider rather than from assay-based typing. Points the paper makes about the study in general: The amount of clinical and demographic metadata varied by source and participant and was provided uncurated.

Participants in the prospective study were enrolled through a virtual design, were aged roughly 18 to 100 years, and lived in 24 United States geographic areas. To assign participants to cohorts, the prospective study relied on clinical history that participants themselves reported in a screening survey and a study questionnaire. Recovered participants in ImmuneRACE Cohort 3 were defined as having two consecutive negative NP/OP PCR tests, clearance from a healthcare professional, or resolution of symptoms. In the prospective study, whole blood, serum and a nasopharyngeal or oropharyngeal swab were collected from each participant by mobile phlebotomists. Additional blood draws and questionnaires over an approximately two-month period could optionally be provided by prospective study participants. Blood samples from the prospective study were shipped frozen or at room temperature prior to DNA extraction.

This TCR came from a woman in her fifties or sixties who had recovered from COVID-19. Sequences were obtained from PBMCs or T cells enriched from blood (not recorded which). This chain joins TRBV4-1 to TRBJ2-1, with an unclear D gene assignment. This receptor carries the CDR3 CASSQDRRLEQFF. The DNA sequence reads TGCGCCAGCAGCCAAGATAGGCGGCTTGAGCAGTTCTTC.